Detailed here is one T cell receptor (beta chain). Trimming shortened V by 5 bases and J by 7 bases, and 17 bases separated the two germline ends. This CDR3 has 14 amino acids. Germline CDR1 reads SGHTA; CDR2 reads FQGNSA. This specimen comes from a study of CD8 T cells in Susac syndrome. Random hexamers primed reverse transcription of about 0.45 to 1 ug RNA. MiXCR, run by TCRdb on the immunoSEQ multiplex PCR reads, gives a single entry per CDR3 protein. The sample gives about 210,000 distinct CDR3 sequences, about 95% of which show up once; around 0.15% is in the top ten. The sequence derives from a human donor with Susac syndrome. This rearrangement joins TRBV7-2 to TRBJ2-5; D perhaps matches TRBD2 (6 bases). Sequences were obtained from CD4+ T cells from PBMCs. CDR3 in amino acids: CASSTGTAGGTQYF. The CDR3 DNA reads as TGTGCCAGCAGCACCGGGACGGCCGGGGGGACCCAGTACTTC.